This T cell receptor (beta chain) is from a study of cytomegalovirus exposure and HLA in healthy donors. Regarding the study as a whole: Across donors, most TCRs were seen rarely, yet some public ones were widespread.

As to this clone: What it binds is unknown.

The repertoire was sequenced with immunoSEQ multiplex PCR; TCRdb's copy has only in-frame clones and lacks some. The sample has about 220,000 clones, just over 85% seen once; the top ten hold roughly 3%. The origin of this receptor is a woman between 18 and 29 years old in good health and CMV-seronegative. Specimen: PBMCs.

The CDR3 protein is CASSLPGGTDTQYF. Written as DNA, the CDR3 is TGCGCCAGCAGCTTGCCGGGGGGCACAGATACGCAGTATTTT. V and J are TRBV5-1 and TRBJ2-3, with D possibly TRBD2 on 6 matching bases. The CDR3 is 14 amino acids. The germline gives CDR1 SGHRS, CDR2 YFSETQ. The germline V and J ends were trimmed by 1 base and 1 base, with 7 bases remaining between them.